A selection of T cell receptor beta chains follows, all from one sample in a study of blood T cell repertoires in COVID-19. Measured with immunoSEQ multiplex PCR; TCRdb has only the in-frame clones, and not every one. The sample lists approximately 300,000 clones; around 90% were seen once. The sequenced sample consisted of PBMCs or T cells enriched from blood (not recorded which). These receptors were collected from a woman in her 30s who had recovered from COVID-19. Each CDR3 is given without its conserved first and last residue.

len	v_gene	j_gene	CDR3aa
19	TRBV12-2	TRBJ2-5	ASRLGGRPAGVSLLQETQY
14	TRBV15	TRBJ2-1	ATSSNIAGERNEQF
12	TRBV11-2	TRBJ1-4	ASSLAGLGEKLF
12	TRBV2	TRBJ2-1	ASGRGIYGNEQF
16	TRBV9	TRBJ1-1	ASSVVPGGYDLGTEAF
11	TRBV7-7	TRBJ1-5	ASSSGVNQPQH
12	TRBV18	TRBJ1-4	ASSPGQSNEKLF
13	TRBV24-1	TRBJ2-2	ATSDRTGNTGELF
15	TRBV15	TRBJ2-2	ATSRGMGTANTGELF
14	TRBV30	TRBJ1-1	AWSFGTLVGSTEAF
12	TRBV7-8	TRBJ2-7	ASSYGSPAGEQY
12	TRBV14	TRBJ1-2	ASSQLGGGYGYT
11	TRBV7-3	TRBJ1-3	ASSKGRGDTIY
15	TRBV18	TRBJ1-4	ASSPTRGRGSIEKLF
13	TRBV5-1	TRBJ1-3	ASSPGGSSGNTIY
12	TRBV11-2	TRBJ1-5	ASSLGGEGQPQH
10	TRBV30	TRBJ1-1	AWSAPGTEAF
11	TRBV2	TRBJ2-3	ASSRGRGDTQY
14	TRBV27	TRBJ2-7	ASSAPDRGESYEQY
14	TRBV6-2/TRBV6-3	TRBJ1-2	ASSYSNRGLGYGYT
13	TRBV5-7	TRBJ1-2	ASSLFSQVCYGYT
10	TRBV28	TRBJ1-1	ASRAAQGEAF
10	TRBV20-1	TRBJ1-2	SAGDRDYGYT
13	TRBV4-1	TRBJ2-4	ASSNSGVAKNIQY
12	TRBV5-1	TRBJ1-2	ASSPEGPGYGYT
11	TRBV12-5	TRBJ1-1	ASGPQGTPEAF
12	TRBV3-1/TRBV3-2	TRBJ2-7	ASTHQGQSYEQY
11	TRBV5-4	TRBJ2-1	ASSLGTDNEQF
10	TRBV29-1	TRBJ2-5	SVGGTSTTQY
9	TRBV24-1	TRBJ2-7	ATPRGREQY
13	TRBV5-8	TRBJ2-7	ASTPAGLNSYEQY
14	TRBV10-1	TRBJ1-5	ASSPIIDREGQPQH
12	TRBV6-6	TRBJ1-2	ATPGGANSYGYT
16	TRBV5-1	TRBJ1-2	ASSLGSSDRGFNYGYT
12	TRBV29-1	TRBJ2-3	SPRLAGTTDTQY
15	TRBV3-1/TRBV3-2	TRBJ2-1	ASSQASRTGFFHEQF
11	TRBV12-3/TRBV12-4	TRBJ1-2	ASSPGQGYGYT
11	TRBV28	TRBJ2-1	ASSSGVYNEQF
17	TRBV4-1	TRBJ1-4	ASSQRPGQGSPTGEKLF
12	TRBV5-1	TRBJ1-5	ASSLEAGNQPQH
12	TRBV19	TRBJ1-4	ASRYRGGSEKLF
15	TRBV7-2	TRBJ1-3	ASSPGQGRGSGNTIY
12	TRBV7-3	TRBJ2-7	ASSPTATSYEQY
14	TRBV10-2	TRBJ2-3	ASSLQGAIFTDTQY